The 24 T cell receptor beta chains below were found in one sample sequenced in a study of blood T cells in healthy people across ages. A sample-barcoded 5' primer and a J-beta primer mix were used in a second PCR of roughly 7 to 11 cycles. TCRdb itself ran the 5' RACE reads through MiXCR, one entry per CDR3 protein. Seen here are 780,000 or so distinct CDR3 sequences, around three fifths observed once, and the top ten hold around 25%. Material: blood. The receptors stem from a man in his forties in good health.

This chain joins TRBV25-1 and TRBJ2-7; 9 positions agree with TRBD1. Germline V gene data show CDR1 as MGHDK and CDR2 as SYGVNS. V shed 4 bases and J 0 bases; nucleotides not matched to a gene: 4. CDR3 length: 15 amino acids. The CDR3 DNA follows: TGTGCCAGCAGTGTCAGGACAGGGGTCTCCTACGAGCAGTACTTC. The encoded protein is CASSVRTGVSYEQYF.

The rearrangement uses TRBV20-1 and TRBJ2-3; D gene ambiguous. The V end was cut by 3 bases, the J end by 0 bases, with 10 bases between. The CDR3 totals 14 residues. Per the germline V gene, CDR1 is DFQATT and CDR2 is SNEGSKA (reference sequence). The CDR3: CSASGTLSTDTQYF. The CDR3, as DNA: TGCAGTGCTAGCGGAACTCTCAGCACAGATACGCAGTATTTT.

This clonotype was seen only a few times. The rearrangement joins TRBV24-1 to TRBJ2-5, with D maybe TRBD2 (5 bases). The DNA matches TRBJ2-7 better at its end, which makes the J call doubtful. The CDR3 runs to 14 residues. CDR1 and CDR2 from the germline V gene are KGHDR and SFDVKD. The CDR3 protein is CATSDSGLNYEQYF. Here the CDR3 DNA reads TGTGCCACCAGTGATTCAGGACTCAATTACGAGCAGTACTTC.

This clonotype was observed a handful of times. The chain has TRBV28 and TRBJ2-3; 9 nucleotides align to TRBD1. The CDR3 is 15 residues long. Germline CDR1 MDHEN, CDR2 SYDVKM. J gave up 9 bases and V 5 bases, and 12 bases lay outside the gene matches. DNA for the CDR3: TGTGCCAGCAGTCCTCCCGGGACAGGGCAGTGGACGCAGTATTTT. Translated: CASSPPGTGQWTQYF.

The chain joins TRBV7-2 to TRBJ2-1; unclear D gene. Germline values: CDR1 SGHTA, CDR2 FQGNSA. V was shortened by 5 bases and J by 0 bases, with 8 bases between the two germline ends. This CDR3 is 14 amino acids long. The CDR3 coding sequence is TGTGCCAGCAGCGACTTTAGCTCCTACAATGAGCAGTTCTTC. It yields the protein CASSDFSSYNEQFF.

The chain uses TRBV27 and TRBJ2-3, with D hard to call. Germline CDR1 reads MNHEY; CDR2 reads SMNVEV (reference sequence). The CDR3 has 16 amino acids. With 6 bases removed from V and 4 bases from J, the gap between germline ends came to 20 bases. Here the CDR3 DNA reads TGTGCCAGCAGATCAGGATCCCTACGCCGGGCAGATACGCAGTATTTT. Amino acid sequence: CASRSGSLRRADTQYF.

The genes are TRBV6-5 and TRBJ2-1; D not resolved. The CDR3 spans 15 residues. V was cut by 2 bases and J by 0 bases, with 8 bases left in between. Germline loops: CDR1 MNHEY, CDR2 SVGAGI. CDR3 sequence reads: CASSYRESSYNEQFF. For the CDR3, the DNA is TGTGCCAGCAGTTACCGAGAGAGCTCCTACAATGAGCAGTTCTTC.

This clonotype was picked up one time. The chain combines TRBV9 with TRBJ2-3; 9 nucleotides agree with TRBD1. CDR1 SGDLS and CDR2 YYNGEE come from the germline V gene. The CDR3 runs to 16 residues. V shed 4 bases and J 8 bases; nucleotides not matched to a gene: 14. The CDR3 nucleotides read TGTGCCAGCAGCTTTAGGGGACAGGGCATTCCAGGTACGCAGTATTTT. It translates to CASSFRGQGIPGTQYF.

This clonotype was counted a few times. The V and J genes are TRBV28 and TRBJ2-7, with D maybe TRBD1 (7 bases). This CDR3 is 15 amino acids long. The V end was cut by 3 bases, the J end by 2 bases, with 14 bases between. Germline V gene sequence: CDR1 MDHEN, CDR2 SYDVKM. The CDR3 here is CASSFMTGRTYEQYF. The CDR3 coding sequence is TGTGCCAGCAGTTTCATGACAGGGAGGACCTACGAGCAGTACTTC.

The genes are TRBV29-1 and TRBJ1-2; TRBD1 might be the D (5 bases). The germline V and J ends were trimmed by 1 base and 1 base, with 7 bases remaining between them. The CDR3 consists of 13 residues. Germline V CDR1 and CDR2: SQVTM, ANQGSEA. CDR3 nucleotides: TGCAGCGTTGAAGCAGGGTATAACTATGGCTACACCTTC. It is translated as CSVEAGYNYGYTF.

The chain carries TRBV12-3 or TRBV12-4 and TRBJ2-7; 8 bases line up with TRBD1. The trim removed 2 bases at V and 4 bases at J, leaving 10 bases unmatched. This CDR3 contains 16 residues. This chain's CDR3 is CASSLMGGQASYEQYF. CDR3 DNA sequence: TGTGCCAGCAGTTTAATGGGGGGACAGGCGTCGTACGAGCAGTACTTC.

This chain uses TRBV5-1 with TRBJ2-7; weak D call: TRBD2 (5 bases). There are 15 residues in the CDR3. From germline, CDR1 is SGHRS and CDR2 YFSETQ. Trimming shortened V by 1 base and J by 0 bases, and 11 bases separated the two germline ends. This chain's CDR3 is CASSLSGESSYEQYF. The CDR3 nucleotides are TGCGCCAGCAGCTTGTCCGGGGAGAGCTCCTACGAGCAGTACTTC.

The chain recombines TRBV10-2 with TRBJ2-7; weak D call: TRBD2 (5 bases). Per the germline V gene, CDR1 is WSHSY and CDR2 is SAAADI. The CDR3 is 16 amino acids. Trimming stripped 0 bases from V and 0 bases from J, with 12 bases between. The CDR3, as DNA: TGCGCCAGCAGTGAGTCTCTAAGCGGAAGCTCCTACGAGCAGTACTTC. It encodes CASSESLSGSSYEQYF.

This clonotype was counted between two and nine times. This chain links TRBV25-1 with TRBJ2-5, with D possibly matching TRBD1 (5 bases). Trimming left V 1 base short and J 1 base short, with 13 bases between. This CDR3 is 16 amino acids long. Per germline, CDR1 MGHDK and CDR2 SYGVNS. The CDR3 is CASSESFGRVQETQYF. For the CDR3, the DNA is TGTGCCAGCAGTGAATCATTCGGCAGGGTCCAAGAGACCCAGTACTTC.

The chain uses TRBV20-1 and TRBJ2-5, with D unclear. The J call is in doubt because the DNA end fits TRBJ2-7 better. The CDR3 sequence is 14 residues long. In germline, CDR1 is DFQATT, CDR2 SNEGSKA (reference sequence). CDR3 in amino acids: CSAVTLVPGYEQYF. The CDR3 coding sequence is TGCAGTGCTGTAACCCTAGTTCCCGGCTACGAGCAGTACTTC.

The chain uses TRBV13 and TRBJ2-1, with TRBD1 as a possible D gene (6 bases). The germline CDR1 and CDR2 sequences are PRHDT and FYEKMQ (reference sequence). CDR3 length: 15 amino acids. V was trimmed by 4 bases and J by 8 bases, leaving 18 bases between them. The CDR3 DNA is TGTGCCAGCAGCTCCCCGGGACACCTTCGGGATGAGCAGTTCTTC. It encodes CASSSPGHLRDEQFF.

The chain joins TRBV5-1 to TRBJ1-1, with 7 bases that match TRBD1. This CDR3 comprises 13 residues. The germline V gene has CDR1 SGHRS and CDR2 YFSETQ. V gave up 5 bases and J gave up 4 bases; unmatched junction bases: 5. CDR3 residues: CASRPTGATEAFF. CDR3 in DNA: TGCGCCAGCAGACCCACAGGGGCCACTGAAGCTTTCTTT.

The chain links TRBV6-5 to TRBJ2-7, with 11 bases that match TRBD2. From germline, CDR1 is MNHEY and CDR2 SVGAGI. V was pared by 8 bases and J by 3 bases, with 3 bases of the junction left unmatched. This CDR3 is 13 amino acids long. Written as DNA, the CDR3 is TGTGCCAGCGGTGGGACTAGCGGCTACGAGCAGTACTTC. This sequence encodes CASGGTSGYEQYF.

The chain is built from TRBV5-1 and TRBJ2-5; D remains ambiguous. The CDR3 is made up of 13 amino acids. Trimming shortened V by 3 bases and J by 5 bases, and 11 bases separated the two germline ends. The V gene's germline CDR1 is SGHRS and CDR2 YFSETQ. The CDR3 coding sequence is TGCGCCAGCAGCTGGGCGGATTCGGAGACCCAGTACTTC. It yields the protein CASSWADSETQYF.

This clonotype was observed a few times. The V gene is TRBV12-3 or TRBV12-4, the J gene TRBJ1-5; D gene ambiguous. The CDR3 runs to 14 residues. Trimming took off 7 bases at V and 0 bases at J, with 10 bases between the two ends. As DNA, the CDR3 is TGTGCCAGCACCTCGGGGAATAGCAATCAGCCCCAGCATTTT. Translating gives CASTSGNSNQPQHF.

This clonotype was picked up a small number of times. This chain links TRBV7-2 with TRBJ2-1, with 10 bases aligning to TRBD2. The germline V gene encodes CDR1 SGHTA and CDR2 FQGNSA. J was trimmed by 5 bases and V by 5 bases; bases with no gene match: 6. This CDR3 contains 15 residues. CDR3 in DNA: TGTGCCAGCAGCCTCAGGACTAGCGGACACAATGAGCAGTTCTTC. Translating it yields CASSLRTSGHNEQFF.

The genes are TRBV20-1 and TRBJ2-5, with TRBD2 matching 11 bases. V lost 3 bases, J lost 5 bases, and 8 bases stayed unmatched. The CDR3 spans 15 residues. The germline V gene has CDR1 DFQATT and CDR2 SNEGSKA (reference sequence). The CDR3 sequence: CSARSASGGRETQYF. The CDR3 DNA reads TGCAGTGCTAGGTCGGCTAGCGGGGGGCGTGAGACCCAGTACTTC.

The chain couples TRBV24-1 to TRBJ2-1; 7 bases match TRBD1. The junction had 9 bases not matched to a gene; V was cut back by 9 bases and J by 2 bases. Germline V gene lookup returns CDR1 KGHDR and CDR2 SFDVKD. The CDR3 spans 15 residues. The chain's CDR3 is CATAPADRTYNEQFF. In DNA, the CDR3 is TGTGCCACCGCACCGGCGGACAGGACCTACAATGAGCAGTTCTTC.

This clonotype was seen only a few times. The genes are TRBV4-2 and TRBJ2-7, with TRBD2 matching 12 bases. Germline V gene sequence: CDR1 LGHNA, CDR2 YNFKEQ. J gave up 5 bases and V 4 bases, and 9 bases lay outside the gene matches. The CDR3 runs to 16 residues. CDR3 nucleotides: TGTGCCAGCAGCCTAGAAGGTACTAGCGGGAGGAACGAGCAGTACTTC. It is translated as CASSLEGTSGRNEQYF.